A single sample gave rise to the 5 T cell receptor beta chains below, sequenced in a study of cytomegalovirus exposure and HLA in healthy donors. This PCR relied on a set of 60 Vbeta primers and 13 Jbeta primers. Data came from immunoSEQ multiplex PCR; TCRdb stores just in-frame clones and leaves some out. The table includes about 200,000 clones, around 77% detected once. The specimen was PBMCs. The receptors here all came from a woman aged 25 to 39 in good health and CMV-seronegative.

The chain uses TRBV6-5 and TRBJ1-2; no definite D call. CDR1 and CDR2 (germline): MNHEY, SVGAGI. The CDR3 contains 14 residues. Trimming cost V 6 bases and J 4 bases, with 15 bases left between them. This CDR3 reads CASSPGSGFYGYTF. CDR3 nucleotides: TGTGCCAGCAGCCCGGGATCCGGTTTCTATGGCTACACCTTC.

The chain employs TRBV1 and TRBJ2-7; the table gives TRBD1 as D, unverified against the DNA. TRBV1 is reported as a pseudogene. The CDR3 consists of 13 residues. CDR3 loop: CTSSQDRGYEQYF. The CDR3 region has the DNA TGCACCAGCAGCCAAGACAGGGGGTACGAGCAGTACTTC.

As for this clone: One end of the junction fails to match germline, which may point to a read error. The chain recombines TRBV30 with TRBJ2-4; 7 bases fit TRBD2. The germline gives CDR1 GTSNPN, CDR2 SVGIG (reference sequence). The CDR3 runs 14 residues. In DNA form, the CDR3 reads TGTGCCTGGAGGGCGGGAGTTTCCAAAAACATTCAGCACTTC. Amino acid sequence: CAWRAGVSKNIQHF.

The chain links TRBV27 to TRBJ2-7, with no clear D. CDR1 and CDR2 from the germline V gene are MNHEY and SMNVEV (reference sequence). V shed 3 bases and J shed 3 bases, with 9 bases lying between them. The CDR3 sequence is 13 residues long. CDR3 amino acids: CASSFSASYEQYF. The CDR3 bases are TGTGCCAGCAGTTTTTCAGCTAGCTACGAGCAGTACTTC.

This chain links TRBV10-3 with TRBJ1-6; 8 bases agree with TRBD1. The CDR3 totals 15 residues. CDR1 ENHRY and CDR2 SYGVKD come from the germline V gene. V trimming: 2 bases; J trimming: 7 bases; junction bases outside the gene matches: 4. Written as DNA, the CDR3 is TGTGCCATCAGTGAGGGGCGACAGGGGAATTCACCCCTCCACTTT. The encoded protein is CAISEGRQGNSPLHF.